The 17 T cell receptor beta chains below all came from one sample that was sequenced in a study of blood T cells in healthy people across ages (dated by TCRdb to about 2015). The library was generated by 5' RACE. Sequencing was carried out with an Illumina HiSeq 2500. A second PCR of about 7 to 12 cycles was run with a J-beta primer mix and a sample-barcoded 5' primer. Using fastp at Q25 and MiXCR, TCRdb reprocessed the public reads and kept productive beta chains. Under each unique CDR3 protein, matching rows form one entry showing the most common genes and DNA. The sample table records 450,000 to 650,000 distinct CDR3 sequences; approximately 25% of these occur just once. The top ten hold just under 9% of the sample. This sample also belongs to another study, concerning T cells of mothers and their children.

The sample consisted of blood. These receptors were obtained from a boy aged 5-17 years in good health.

The chain employs TRBV4-3 and TRBJ1-5; no definite D call. Trimming pared 1 base from V and 6 bases from J, leaving 16 bases between. There are 16 residues in the CDR3. From germline, CDR1 is LGHNA and CDR2 YSLEER. The CDR3 DNA reads TGCGCCAGCAGCCAAGGATCGGGCCCTTCGTCTCAGCCCCAGCATTTT. It is translated as CASSQGSGPSSQPQHF.

This rearrangement joins TRBV29-1 to TRBJ2-7; D may be TRBD2 (6 bases). CDR3 size: 13 residues. CDR1 is SQVTM, CDR2 ANQGSEA, per germline. V was clipped by 7 bases and J by 0 bases, with 13 bases between them. The CDR3 sequence: CSALTGGSYEQYF. The CDR3 DNA reads as TGCAGCGCCCTGACCGGGGGCTCCTACGAGCAGTACTTC.

This clonotype was recorded a few times. This chain connects TRBV5-6 to TRBJ2-5; D uncertain. The J call may be in error: the DNA end matches TRBJ2-7 better. Germline V gives CDR1 SGHDT, CDR2 YYEEEE. CDR3 length equals 14 residues. CDR3 in amino acids: CASSLMGRTYEQYF. DNA of the CDR3: TGTGCCAGCAGCTTGATGGGCAGAACCTACGAGCAGTACTTC.

This clonotype has a handful of counts. The V call is TRBV4-3, the J call TRBJ2-1; possible D gene TRBD1, 6 bases. CDR1 is LGHNA and CDR2 is YSLEER in the germline V gene. V lost 0 bases to trimming and J lost 4 bases, with 13 bases between them. This CDR3 region has 16 residues. In nucleotides, the CDR3 is TGCGCCAGCAGCCAAGAAGAAAGGGGGTTTTACAATGAGCAGTTCTTC. This gives the protein CASSQEERGFYNEQFF.

This clonotype was picked up a small number of times. This sequence joins TRBV10-3 and TRBJ1-5; possible D gene TRBD1, 6 bases. The V end lost 4 bases, the J end lost 5 bases, and 18 bases lay between the germline ends. The CDR3 is 16 amino acids. Germline lookup yields CDR1 ENHRY and CDR2 SYGVKD. Here the CDR3 DNA reads TGTGCCATCAGTGGGGCACTAATGACAGGACATCAGCCCCAGCATTTT. Translated: CAISGALMTGHQPQHF.

The chain combines TRBV7-6 with TRBJ2-7; no definite D call. The CDR3 runs to 14 residues. Germline V gene sequence: CDR1 SGHVS, CDR2 FNYEAQ. With 4 bases removed from V and 5 bases from J, the gap between germline ends came to 15 bases. Here the CDR3 reads CASSSSSSRHEQYF. In nucleotides, the CDR3 is TGTGCCAGCAGCTCAAGCAGCTCTCGACACGAGCAGTACTTC.

The chain uses TRBV7-8 and TRBJ1-5, with TRBD1 as a possible D gene (5 bases). Trimming removed 0 bases at V and 4 bases at J, with 13 bases between. There are 16 residues in the CDR3. Germline V gene lookup returns CDR1 SGHVS and CDR2 FQNEAQ. CDR3 DNA sequence: TGTGCCAGCAGCTTAGCAGTTTCAGGGCTGAATCAGCCCCAGCATTTT. Amino acid sequence: CASSLAVSGLNQPQHF.

This clonotype appeared a few times. V and J are TRBV28 and TRBJ1-5; D call uncertain. The CDR3 runs to 16 residues. Germline assignment: CDR1 MDHEN and CDR2 SYDVKM. V lost 2 bases and J 0 bases, leaving 11 bases between the germline ends. The DNA of the CDR3 is TGTGCCAGCAGTTTAAGTGGGAGGAGTAGCAATCAGCCCCAGCATTTT. It is translated as CASSLSGRSSNQPQHF.

This clonotype appeared a few times. This chain joins TRBV3-1 and TRBJ2-7, with 7 bases aligning to TRBD2. Unmatched junction bases numbered 7, after V lost 0 bases and J lost 2 bases. The CDR3 length is 16 residues. Germline loops: CDR1 LGHDT, CDR2 YNNKEL (reference sequence). The CDR3 loop reads CASSQEFGRRPYEQYF. The CDR3 DNA sequence: TGTGCCAGCAGCCAAGAGTTCGGGAGGAGACCCTACGAGCAGTACTTC.

This clonotype was seen a few times. V and J are TRBV3-1 and TRBJ2-3; either TRBD1 or TRBD2 may fit D (5 bases each). In germline, CDR1 is LGHDT, CDR2 YNNKEL (reference sequence). The CDR3 is made up of 14 amino acids. The germline V and J ends were trimmed by 2 bases and 2 bases, with 8 bases remaining between them. The CDR3 DNA follows: TGTGCCAGCAGCCAACCTGGGACCACAGATACGCAGTATTTT. Translating it yields CASSQPGTTDTQYF.

V gene TRBV5-6 combines with J gene TRBJ2-5, with 7 nucleotides matching TRBD2. Germline trimming cut 2 bases from V and 9 bases from J; bases unmatched to any gene: 7. The CDR3 covers 13 residues. Germline CDR1 SGHDT, CDR2 YYEEEE. CDR3: CASSFSGAPPQYF. The CDR3 DNA sequence: TGTGCCAGCAGCTTCAGCGGGGCCCCCCCCCAGTACTTC.

The chain couples TRBV20-1 to TRBJ2-1, with no clear D. The germline V gene encodes CDR1 DFQATT and CDR2 SNEGSKA (reference sequence). The CDR3 is 13 residues long. V was pared by 6 bases and J by 5 bases, with 14 bases between. The CDR3 nucleotides read TGCAGTGCCAGAAAGTCGACCGACAATGAGCAGTTCTTC. Amino acids: CSARKSTDNEQFF.

This clonotype has at least ten counts. V and J are TRBV29-1 and TRBJ2-5; D gene unclear. Deletions cut 4 bases from V and 5 bases from J, with 14 bases between. CDR1 is SQVTM, CDR2 ANQGSEA, per germline. The CDR3 consists of 13 residues. The CDR3 DNA follows: TGCAGCGTTGTTCAGTTGTTGGGGGAGACCCAGTACTTC. Protein: CSVVQLLGETQYF.

This clonotype was counted only a few times. The rearrangement joins TRBV11-2 to TRBJ2-5; D perhaps matches TRBD2 (5 bases). The germline V and J ends were trimmed by 1 base and 4 bases, with 13 bases remaining between them. CDR3 length: 15 amino acids. CDR1 is SGHAT, CDR2 FQNNGV, per germline. Here the CDR3 reads CASSLAPGMGETQYF. For the CDR3, the DNA is TGTGCCAGCAGCTTAGCCCCCGGGATGGGAGAGACCCAGTACTTC.

This rearrangement joins TRBV19 to TRBJ2-6; no reliable D call. CDR1 and CDR2 (germline): LNHDA, SQIVND (reference sequence). V dropped 7 bases and J dropped 0 bases, with 7 bases sitting between them. The CDR3 extends over 14 amino acids. The CDR3 reads CASTAYSGANVLTF. The CDR3 DNA follows: TGTGCCAGTACAGCCTACTCTGGGGCCAACGTCCTGACTTTC.

In this sample, this clonotype turned up a few times. V gene TRBV7-6 combines with J gene TRBJ2-5; D is ambiguous. The J call is in doubt because the DNA end fits TRBJ2-1 better. CDR3 length equals 19 residues. Germline V gene sequence: CDR1 SGHVS, CDR2 FNYEAQ. The chain's CDR3 is CASSRNGQDQVHVYGAQFF. DNA for the CDR3: TGTGCCAGCAGCCGAAACGGTCAGGATCAGGTTCACGTCTACGGTGCGCAGTTCTTC.

In this sample, this clonotype turned up a few times. The genes are TRBV10-3 and TRBJ2-5; 11 positions match TRBD2. The DNA end is a closer match to TRBJ2-1, so the J assignment may be wrong. The CDR3 consists of 21 residues. Germline CDR1 is ENHRY and CDR2 is SYGVKD. CDR3 loop: CAISVRDPLSSGRRPANEQFF. CDR3 in DNA: TGTGCCATCAGTGTCCGTGACCCTTTATCTAGCGGGAGGCGCCCGGCCAATGAGCAGTTCTTC.